This T cell receptor (beta chain) was recovered during a study of cytomegalovirus exposure and HLA in healthy donors (dated by TCRdb to 2016 to 2017). General notes on the study: An earlier analysis of some 550 of the donors reported 250 to 300 Gb of sequence data and roughly 100 million unique TCR beta sequences from about 200 million T cells. Roughly 300 gigabases of sequencing data and around 88 million unique TCR sequences made up an early release that covered nearly 650 HLA-typed donors. Among the roughly 400 genotyped donors, around 81% belonged to the genetic ancestry cluster associated with self-reported Caucasian donors. The study was designed to test whether signatures of past pathogen exposure could be identified by cataloging public T cell receptors. The T cell repertoires of 666 subjects were profiled by immunosequencing and related to cytomegalovirus serostatus. A separate validation cohort of 100 to 150 different subjects was used in addition to the approximately 640-subject first cohort. To predict cytomegalovirus infection status, the study brought together high-throughput TCR immunosequencing, statistical association of individual TCRs with disease status, and machine learning. To study patterns of TCR occurrence, a later analysis re-analyzed previously published TCR beta repertoires from 500 to 850 donors and added high-resolution HLA genotyping. Rather than drawing on any new phenotypic data, the later analysis identified candidate immune exposures from TCR beta sequences and the way those sequences occurred across donors. An earlier analysis of some 500 of the donors applied high-throughput TCR beta sequencing to assess whether each TCR beta V gene segment acted as functional or pseudogenic. Donor age, sex, ethnicity and CMV serostatus were compiled together with the repertoire data. A later genetic analysis used genome-wide SNP genotypes for about 65% of the roughly 670 donors, treating that subset as a discovery cohort. All discovery cohort repertoires had been generated on a single sequencing platform. HLA typing covered class I and class II loci at four-digit resolution. Typing coverage varied by locus: roughly 629-630 donors for A, B, C, DRB1 and DQB1; more than 500 for DQA1; more than 600 for DPA1; 400 to 480 for DPB1. Roughly 5 DR-DQ haplotypes were treated as single units for association and clustering because of strong linkage in the cohort. Among almost 400 genotyped donors of the cohort, an average of roughly 240,000 unique TCR beta nucleotide sequences were sequenced per donor, roughly 18% of them non-productive. Study-wide findings and limitations: Linkage disequilibrium might explain the correlated functional status among segregating V segments, but an unknown experimental factor could not be excluded. Because HLA typing was missing for some donors at each locus, association tests included only the typed subset. A group of highly shared sequence variants was considered likely to be a technical artifact of the sequencing pipeline. V-gene and J-gene trimming of TCR beta chains was associated with a missense DCLRE1C variant in a later genetic analysis, and the association was replicated in an independent cohort. In a later analysis, some 17,000 TCR beta sequences were associated with specific HLA alleles at a false discovery rate of 0.05. The 87-base-pair reads could not distinguish some IMGT-functional V segments, including TRBV6-2 and TRBV6-3, so those segments were excluded. In an earlier analysis of roughly 560 of the donors, most TCR beta V segments were observed in productive rearrangements about 87% or about 30% of the time, broadly matching IMGT annotations. According to a later analysis, most CMV-associated TCR beta chains appeared to be HLA-restricted, and the HLA associations seemed to be driven largely by CMV exposure. The presence/absence analyses assumed that sequencing depth was roughly uniform across donors, and that assumption may not be true. While some public TCRs were present in many individuals, most TCR sequences turned up only very rarely across donors. The study listed 164 TCR beta chains as associated with cytomegalovirus. According to a later analysis, TCR association rates differed among HLA loci, with DRB1 alleles showing the most associated TCRs and HLA-C alleles showing the fewest. Several of the top co-occurrence clusters appeared to be linked to parvovirus B19, influenza, CMV and Epstein-Barr virus, according to a later analysis. According to a later genetic analysis, donors in an Asian-associated ancestry cluster had fewer N-insertions in productive TCRs than the approximately 700-donor mean. A further reported finding was that TCR beta sequences accurately predicted the HLA-A and HLA-B alleles for most subjects in the first cohort. Roughly 15 rarely observed V segments, including chromosome 9 orphons, were excluded from the earlier analysis of approximately 500 of the donors because counts were too low. In vitro tests confirmed that a few of the cytomegalovirus-associated TCR beta chains recognize cytomegalovirus antigens. Strong co-occurrence of HLA alleles, especially DR and DQ, made assigning TCR associations to individual alleles difficult. It was suggested by the authors that the approach could potentially be generalized to other disease states and immunological phenotypes. The classifier was reported to diagnose cytomegalovirus status with high specificity and sensitivity in both the original and validation cohorts. This cohort had only TCR beta chains sequenced, and the lack of alpha or paired-chain data limited which features could be detected. In a later analysis, HLA-associated TCR beta chains showed more clonal expansion and lower generation probabilities than non-associated chains that were equally common. For the cohort, immune exposure information was limited to CMV serostatus.

To prepare the library, the immunoSEQ multiplex PCR assay was applied. The multiplex PCR relied on a mix of 60 forward primers for TCR Vbeta segments and 13 reverse primers for TCR Jbeta segments. The CDR3 region of rearranged TCR beta genes was amplified from genomic DNA with a multiplex PCR assay. Amplified TCR beta libraries were sequenced as 87-base-pair reads on the Illumina HiSeq System. Regarding the original processing steps: In a later analysis, about 80 million unique TCR beta chains were counted across the 500 to 700 repertoires, and approximately 9.9 million of these chains were shared by at least two donors. Raw reads were error-corrected and collapsed into unique sequences with a nearest-neighbor algorithm that merged closely related sequences to remove PCR and sequencing errors. V, D and J gene segments were assigned by aligning CDR3 sequences to IMGT reference sequences. For a sequence to be retained, at least a six-nucleotide match to both a V gene segment and a J gene segment was required. A rearrangement was called productive if the CDR3 had no stop codons and remained in frame with V and J, and every other rearrangement was called non-productive. Following IMGT convention, CDR3 was defined as the stretch from the second conserved V-encoded cysteine up to the conserved J-encoded phenylalanine. The earlier analysis of about 570 of the donors excluded any sequence lacking an unambiguous match to a single V gene segment. An earlier analysis of around 600 of the donors classified V segments as functional when productive rearrangements were above 56.7% and as segregating when the standard deviation between donors was above 5%. A statistical classification framework was built for diagnosing cytomegalovirus status from the catalog of TCR beta chain sequences. A later analysis assigned V and J genes by comparing TCR nucleotide sequences with IMGT/GENE-DB human TR gene sequences. The TCRdist pipeline was used in a later analysis to assign CDR3 sequences and most-parsimonious VDJ recombination scenarios. In a later analysis, each TCR beta chain was defined by its CDR3 amino acid sequence together with its V-gene family, and reads without a unique V-gene family were excluded. A later analysis removed nearly 600 highly shared, low-generation-probability nucleotide sequences to deal with suspected cross-contamination and a sequencing artifact. A later analysis calculated a clonal expansion index for each public chain from normalized within-repertoire ranks of inferred template counts. A later analysis computed generation probabilities with a VDJ recombination model fitted to out-of-frame rearrangements, and checked the results against IGoR. Hypergeometric tests were used in a later analysis to score TCR-TCR, TCR-HLA and TCR-CMV co-occurrence, with a repertoire-size bias correction applied to the TCR pairs. A later analysis estimated false discovery rates by permuting HLA or CMV assignments 20 times. In a later analysis, co-occurring TCRs were grouped using DBSCAN, with TCRdist sequence similarity added in when clustering inside HLA-allele-positive subsets. For co-occurrence clustering, repertoires with fewer than 30,000 or more than 120,000 public chains were excluded, along with roughly five repertoires with anomalous nucleotide sharing. As stored in TCRdb, this immuneACCESS dataset retains in-frame rearrangements with V and J assigned. A fraction of the clones does not appear; measured against another copy, unresolved V genes explain less than half of the discrepancy, and the remainder lacks a known reason. The V and J calls and clone size are taken from that table; D and trimming were inferred from the DNA. The table for this sample lists around 170,000 clones; around 81% of them were counted only once. The ten largest clones represent roughly 1.4% of the sample.

A note on this clone: It has no known antigen specificity. Base-call qualities are not available, and no considerably larger clone is one nucleotide away.

The cohort was made up of 500 to 850 healthy bone marrow donors. At the time of sampling, every cohort member was nominally healthy, though immune exposures that went unrecorded were likely present. The donor tested CMV seronegative and was one of the 352 seronegative cohort members. Each donor provided a peripheral blood sample, and peripheral blood mononuclear cells were used for TCR beta sequencing. Genomic DNA was extracted from the blood cell samples with the Qiagen DNeasy Blood Extraction Kit. In the germline V gene (reference sequence), CDR1 corresponds to SGHNT and CDR2 to YYREEE. The CDR3, cysteine through phenylalanine, is 15 amino acids long. The DNA shown is the 45-base CDR3, in frame from base 1. The germline V and J ends show losses of 4 bases and 2 bases respectively, and no gene match explains 7 bases of the junction.

The rearranged segments are TRBV5-4 and TRBJ2-5; TRBD2 fits 8 bases in the junction. The sample comprised PBMCs. The TCR was taken from a man aged 40-50 years in good health and CMV-seronegative. In nucleotides, the sequence is TGTGCCAGCAGCCGACTAGCGCTCCGTCAAGAGACCCAGTACTTC. This sequence encodes CASSRLALRQETQYF.